The 20 T cell receptor beta chains below were found in one sample sequenced in a study of T-cell memory formation after mild COVID-19. TCRdb processed the 5' RACE reads anew with MiXCR; each CDR3 protein has one entry. The table includes around 200,000 distinct CDR3 sequences, more than 25% detected once. What was sequenced was PBMCs or a T cell subset sorted from them (not recorded which). Receptors originate from an adult woman who had mild COVID-19 (a few samples of this study predate the infection). Cell type and time point are not known.

This chain links TRBV20-1 with TRBJ2-5; 10 bases line up with TRBD2. In germline, CDR1 is DFQATT, CDR2 SNEGSKA (reference sequence). Trimming took 2 bases from V and 1 from J; bases not matched to a gene: 4. The CDR3 totals 15 residues. As DNA, the CDR3 is TGCAGTGCTAGACTAGCGGGAGCCATCCAAGAGACCCAGTACTTC. This sequence encodes CSARLAGAIQETQYF.

This sequence joins TRBV20-1 and TRBJ1-3; 9 bases are a match to TRBD1. Germline lookup yields CDR1 DFQATT and CDR2 SNEGSKA (reference sequence). The V segment lost 3 bases and the J segment 4 bases; nucleotides outside the gene matches: 13. CDR3 size: 17 residues. The CDR3 loop is CSASGTYTGGAGNTIYF. The CDR3 nucleotides are TGCAGTGCTAGCGGGACCTATACAGGGGGCGCGGGAAACACCATATATTTT.

This chain uses TRBV3-1 with TRBJ2-7; 10 bases line up with TRBD2. This CDR3 contains 15 residues. With V trimmed by 4 bases and J by 9 bases, 12 bases remained unmatched. Germline V gene lookup returns CDR1 LGHDT and CDR2 YNNKEL (reference sequence). The CDR3 reads CASSREASGSKGQYF. Here the CDR3 DNA reads TGTGCCAGCAGCCGGGAGGCTAGCGGGAGTAAAGGGCAGTACTTC.

V usage is TRBV4-1 and J usage is TRBJ2-5; TRBD2 matches 12 bases. The CDR3 contains 16 residues. The germline CDR1 and CDR2 sequences are MGHRA and YSYEKL. Unmatched junction bases numbered 1, after V lost 2 bases and J lost 0 bases. For the CDR3, the DNA is TGCGCCAGCAGCCAAAGACTAGCGGGGGACCAAGAGACCCAGTACTTC. Translation: CASSQRLAGDQETQYF.

The chain joins TRBV3-1 to TRBJ1-1; D ambiguous. Trimming shortened V by 3 bases and J by 6 bases, and 8 bases separated the two germline ends. CDR3 length equals 12 residues. Germline CDR1 LGHDT, CDR2 YNNKEL (reference sequence). CDR3 sequence reads: CASSHGRSEAFF. The CDR3 DNA reads as TGTGCCAGCAGCCACGGACGTTCTGAAGCTTTCTTT.

The chain combines TRBV7-2 with TRBJ2-3; no firm D call. Trimming took 3 bases from V and 7 from J, leaving 8 bases between them. Germline CDR1 and CDR2: SGHTA and FQGNSA. The CDR3 sequence is 12 residues long. CDR3 amino acids: CASSFASYTQYF. CDR3 DNA sequence: TGTGCCAGCAGCTTCGCTAGTTATACGCAGTATTTT.

CDR3 region: CASTFSLRMNTEAFF. CDR3 DNA sequence: TGTGCCAGCACGTTTAGTTTACGGATGAACACTGAAGCTTTCTTT. This chain connects TRBV12-3 or TRBV12-4 to TRBJ1-1; D gene unclear. The CDR3 contains 15 residues. Trimming took off 7 bases at V and 0 bases at J, with 15 bases between the two ends.

The V and J genes are TRBV5-1 and TRBJ2-7; D unclear. This CDR3 is 13 amino acids long. V was clipped by 2 bases and J by 1 base, with 7 bases between them. Germline CDR1 SGHRS, CDR2 YFSETQ. The CDR3 spells CASSLEASYEQYF. CDR3 sequence (DNA): TGCGCCAGCAGCTTAGAAGCGTCCTACGAGCAGTACTTC.

The chain links TRBV7-9 to TRBJ1-1; D gene ambiguous. This CDR3 is built from 12 residues. The germline gives CDR1 SEHNR, CDR2 FQNEAQ (reference sequence). Trimming took off 5 bases at V and 4 bases at J, with 8 bases between the two ends. CDR3 in DNA: TGTGCCAGCAGCCCTCCGGGCACTGAAGCTTTCTTT. Translation gives CASSPPGTEAFF.

CDR3 sequence reads: CATSDAGAGSTEAFF. The CDR3 nucleotides are TGTGCCACCAGTGATGCTGGGGCAGGCAGCACTGAAGCTTTCTTT. V gene TRBV24-1 combines with J gene TRBJ1-1; TRBD1 might be the D (5 bases). Per the germline V gene, CDR1 is KGHDR and CDR2 is SFDVKD. V lost 3 bases to trimming and J lost 4 bases, with 14 bases between them. CDR3 length equals 15 residues.

The rearrangement uses TRBV7-9 and TRBJ1-1; the D gene is possibly TRBD1 (6 bases). The CDR3 is 15 residues long. V lost 5 bases and J 1 base, leaving 14 bases between the germline ends. The V gene's germline CDR1 is SEHNR and CDR2 FQNEAQ (reference sequence). CDR3 DNA sequence: TGTGCCAGCAGCCCCCTCGGCAGGGGGAACACTGAAGCTTTCTTT. The encoded protein is CASSPLGRGNTEAFF.

The CDR3 DNA follows: TGTGCCAGCAGCGCTTACCTGCACTATGGCTACACCTTC. Protein product: CASSAYLHYGYTF. The rearrangement uses TRBV7-2 and TRBJ1-2; no clear D gene. This CDR3 has 13 amino acids. V lost 5 bases, J lost 3 bases, and 10 bases lay in between. From germline, CDR1 is SGHTA and CDR2 FQGNSA.

The J gene is TRBJ2-7, the V gene TRBV7-9; D may be TRBD2 (6 bases). Germline V gene lookup returns CDR1 SEHNR and CDR2 FQNEAQ (reference sequence). Trimming stripped 4 bases from V and 2 bases from J, with 15 bases between. There are 15 residues in the CDR3. CDR3 protein: CASSSLSGRTYEQYF. The CDR3 DNA follows: TGTGCCAGCAGCTCCTTAAGCGGGCGTACCTACGAGCAGTACTTC.

The chain is built from TRBV30 and TRBJ1-5; TRBD1 matches at 10 bases. Trimming took 2 bases from V and 7 from J; bases not matched to a gene: 11. Germline V gene sequence: CDR1 GTSNPN, CDR2 SVGIG (reference sequence). The CDR3 contains 16 residues. The CDR3 region is CAWSRRGQGKRQPQHF. CDR3 coding DNA: TGTGCCTGGAGTCGTAGGGGACAGGGGAAGCGGCAGCCCCAGCATTTT.

The chain joins TRBV5-1 to TRBJ1-6, with 11 bases that match TRBD1. V gave up 0 bases and J gave up 9 bases; unmatched junction bases: 5. The CDR3 sequence is 16 residues long. CDR1 is SGHRS and CDR2 is YFSETQ in the germline V gene. CDR3 in amino acids: CASSLDPGQGGSPLHF. Here the CDR3 DNA reads TGCGCCAGCAGCTTGGACCCGGGACAGGGGGGTTCACCCCTCCACTTT.

This clonotype was detected a few times. The chain employs TRBV2 and TRBJ2-7; perhaps TRBD2 as D (5 bases). Germline CDR1 reads SNHLY; CDR2 reads FYNNEI. The V end lost 6 bases, the J end lost 3 bases, and 6 bases lay between the germline ends. The CDR3 extends over 11 amino acids. The CDR3 coding sequence is TGTGCCAGCAGAGGGAGCTACGAGCAGTACTTC. Residues: CASRGSYEQYF.

This sequence joins TRBV7-9 and TRBJ2-5; D is ambiguous. Germline CDR1 and CDR2: SEHNR and FQNEAQ (reference sequence). The CDR3 has 11 residues. Trimming shortened V by 7 bases and J by 5 bases, and 8 bases separated the two germline ends. Written as DNA, the CDR3 is TGTGCCAGCACCACGGCGGAGACCCAGTACTTC. Amino acids: CASTTAETQYF.

This clonotype was seen once. This chain joins TRBV11-1 and TRBJ2-7; 9 nucleotides match TRBD1. CDR1 is SGHAT and CDR2 is FQDESV in the germline V gene (reference sequence). Trimming took 5 bases from V and 3 from J; bases not matched to a gene: 8. The CDR3 spans 15 residues. This CDR3 is CASSRQGVPGYEQYF. As DNA, the CDR3 is TGTGCCAGCAGCCGACAGGGGGTGCCAGGCTACGAGCAGTACTTC.

This clonotype was observed at least ten times. This chain connects TRBV20-1 to TRBJ2-1, with TRBD1 matching 7 bases. The germline gives CDR1 DFQATT, CDR2 SNEGSKA (reference sequence). V trimming: 5 bases; J trimming: 5 bases; junction bases outside the gene matches: 9. The CDR3 is 14 residues long. The CDR3: CSAAPGQLDNEQFF. The CDR3 DNA follows: TGCAGTGCTGCCCCGGGACAGCTCGACAATGAGCAGTTCTTC.

This clonotype was counted only a few times. The gene calls are TRBV4-2 and TRBJ1-4, with 8 bases identical to TRBD1. Trimming at V came to 3 bases and at J to 6 bases, leaving 6 bases not matched to a gene. The germline CDR1 and CDR2 sequences are LGHNA and YNFKEQ. This CDR3 has 15 amino acids. CDR3 in DNA: TGTGCCAGCAGCCAGGATCAGGGGGCAGATGAAAAACTGTTTTTT. Its translation is CASSQDQGADEKLFF.